What follows is one T cell receptor (beta chain) and its context. The source of the sample is a study of T cell changes during pregnancy in multiple sclerosis. Generated by immunoSEQ multiplex PCR, the TCRdb table keeps only in-frame clones and is missing some. In the table there are roughly 63,000 clones, 90% of which are singletons. The CDR3 sequence is 15 residues long. The V segment lost 6 bases and the J segment 7 bases; nucleotides outside the gene matches: 12. This TCR came from a female donor in good health, enrolled as a control in a pregnancy study. The chain uses TRBV6-7 and TRBJ1-5, with 7 bases identical to TRBD1. TRBV6-7 is labeled an ORF, and its function is uncertain. This specimen was peripheral blood, taken in the second trimester of pregnancy. This CDR3 reads CASRGPRGLGQPQHF. The CDR3 region has the DNA TGTGCCAGCAGGGGACCTAGGGGGCTCGGGCAGCCCCAGCATTTT.